The following is a T cell receptor (beta chain) sequence with its context. Its antigen specificity is not known. No base-level quality is on record; no much larger clone is a single base apart. From the germline V gene, CDR1 is SGHRS and CDR2 is YFSETQ. V drops 2 bases and J drops 4 bases, leaving 10 bases in between. The CDR3, cysteine through phenylalanine, is 13 amino acids long. The entry retains the CDR3 DNA only, 39 bases that are in frame from base 1. The library was produced with the immunoSEQ multiplex PCR assay. Around 94,000 TCR templates per sample were assayed on the deep sequencing platform. Genomic DNA extracted from sorted T cells was the material used for TCRbeta CDR3 sequencing. The study's own analysis went as follows. The R programming language was used for the clonal analysis of the TCRbeta CDR3 data. Unstimulated samples were compared with post-reaction CFSE-low samples to define alloreactive CD4+ and CD8+ clones. Regulatory or non-regulatory origin of alloreactive CD4+ clones was assigned by matching sequences to the sorted unstimulated Treg and non-Treg repertoires. TCRdb retrieved this table from immuneACCESS and kept in-frame rearrangements only. Not all clones are present; in checked studies, unresolved V genes account for under half, and no reason is known for the remainder. V and J calls and clone size are as listed in that table; D and trimming were resolved from the DNA. The sample table records about 72,000 clones; 75% to 95% of these occur just once. Roughly 30% of the sample goes to the ten largest clones.

The sample belongs to a study of siplizumab effects on memory and regulatory T cells (dated by TCRdb to 2018 to 2020). Regarding the research as a whole: The study examined how the anti-CD2 antibody siplizumab affects alloreactive T-cell subsets in allogeneic mixed lymphocyte reactions built from human PBMCs.

Sorted unstimulated T cells and proliferating T cells recovered from mixed lymphocyte reactions underwent TCRbeta CDR3 sequencing. Fresh whole blood from approximately 9 HLA-typed healthy donors was used to isolate PBMCs. Points the paper makes about the study in general: Because sequences below about 10^-5 frequency were poorly captured, only a minor fraction of alloreactive clones could be mapped to unstimulated subsets. Greater diversity appeared to be present in unstimulated naive T cells than in memory T cells, and a substantial contribution to the alloresponse seemed to be made by naive cells. Siplizumab significantly lowered the cumulative frequency of alloreactive sequences that could be traced to unstimulated CD4+ memory T cells. In reactions with siplizumab, an average of 68.8% of mappable alloreactive CD4+ clones were Treg-derived, compared with roughly 30% in control reactions. For roughly 75-97% of proliferating CD4+ or CD8+ clones, no naive or memory phenotype could be assigned. The suppressive function of proliferating Tregs from siplizumab cultures was not functionally confirmed.

This clonotype was sampled from a human donor in good health. The rearrangement joined TRBV5-1 to TRBJ2-7; possibly the D gene is TRBD2, per 5 matching bases. Sequenced input: CD8+ T cells sorted from blood. Here the CDR3 is given as CASSFPGIYEQYF. The nucleotide sequence reads TGCGCCAGCAGCTTCCCCGGGATATACGAGCAGTACTTC.